This is a list of T cell receptor beta chains from one sample in a study of T cell responses to AZD1222 COVID-19 vaccine. The table came from immunoSEQ multiplex PCR; TCRdb's copy has only in-frame clones and leaves some out. The sample holds 100,000 to 150,000 clones, around 93% seen once. The sample here was peripheral blood, taken 28 days after the second AZD1222 dose. These receptors all come from an adult who received the AZD1222 COVID-19 vaccine. CDR3s include the opening cysteine and the closing phenylalanine or tryptophan. D genes are given only for firm matches. For some rows the clone size is stated as once, few or many, or as a class when expanded; others skip it.

>TRBV7-2|TRBJ2-7|TRBD2|NA
CASSLVSGGATYEQYF
TGTGCCAGCAGCTTAGTTAGCGGGGGGGCGACCTACGAGCAGTACTTC
>TRBV7-7|TRBJ2-2|NA|NA
CASSATARGNRAETGELFF
TGTGCTAGCAGCGCGACCGCCCGGGGGAACAGGGCGGAGACCGGGGAGCTGTTTTTT
>TRBV19|TRBJ2-7|NA|NA
CASRTAGNTYEQYF
TGTGCCAGTAGAACCGCCGGGAACACCTACGAGCAGTACTTC
>TRBV4-2|TRBJ1-5|NA|NA
CASSQVAGNNQPQHF
TGTGCCAGCAGCCAAGTCGCAGGGAACAATCAGCCCCAGCATTTT
>TRBV28|TRBJ1-1|TRBD1|once
CASRYRGAKLEAFF
TGTGCCAGCAGATACAGGGGGGCGAAATTAGAAGCTTTCTTT
>TRBV12-3/TRBV12-4|TRBJ2-7|TRBD1|NA
CASRIRDRMYF
TGTGCCAGCAGGATCCGGGACAGGATGTACTTC
>TRBV5-8|TRBJ1-5|TRBD1|NA
CASRREGQGLNQPQHF
TGTGCCAGCAGAAGAGAGGGACAGGGCCTCAATCAGCCCCAGCATTTT
>TRBV14|TRBJ2-4|TRBD2|NA
CASSQIGGNIQYF
TGTGCCAGCAGCCAAATCGGGGGGAACATTCAGTACTTC
>TRBV2|TRBJ2-1|TRBD2|NA
CASKIGEGYNEQFF
TGTGCCAGCAAGATCGGGGAGGGCTACAATGAGCAGTTCTTC
>TRBV19|TRBJ1-2|NA|NA
CASTLAGFHYGYTF
TGTGCCAGTACCCTTGCAGGGTTCCACTATGGCTACACCTTC
>TRBV2|TRBJ2-1|TRBD1|NA
CASSDRGHNEQFF
TGTGCCAGCAGCGACAGGGGTCACAATGAGCAGTTCTTC
>TRBV5-6|TRBJ2-5|NA|NA
CASSVGVGAGETQYF
TGTGCCAGCAGCGTGGGCGTGGGGGCAGGGGAGACCCAGTACTTC
>TRBV4-1|TRBJ1-5|NA|once
CASSQDGRGGQHF
TGCGCCAGCAGCCAAGACGGAAGGGGAGGCCAGCATTTT
>TRBV3-1/TRBV3-2|TRBJ2-4|NA|once
CASSQPRDENIQYF
TGTGCCAGCAGCCAACCCCGGGATGAAAACATTCAGTACTTC
>TRBV28|TRBJ1-5|NA|NA
CASSPGGGYSNQPQHF
TGTGCCAGCAGCCCGGGGGGCGGTTATAGCAATCAGCCCCAGCATTTT
>TRBV5-1|TRBJ1-1|TRBD1|NA
CASSPTGGMGNTEAFF
TGCGCCAGCAGCCCGACAGGGGGTATGGGTAACACTGAAGCTTTCTTT
>TRBV11-3|TRBJ2-5|NA|NA
CASSLEVAETQYF
TGTGCCAGCAGCTTAGAGGTTGCCGAGACCCAGTACTTC
>TRBV5-1|TRBJ2-7|NA|NA
CASSPRDLNSYEQYF
TGCGCCAGCAGCCCGCGGGACTTAAACTCCTACGAGCAGTACTTC
>TRBV5-1|TRBJ1-1|NA|NA
CASSSRALEQTEAFF
TGCGCCAGCAGCTCCAGGGCTCTGGAGCAGACTGAAGCTTTCTTT
>TRBV5-6|TRBJ1-1|TRBD1|NA
CASSLGQGENTEAFF
TGTGCCAGCAGCTTGGGACAGGGGGAGAACACTGAAGCTTTCTTT
>TRBV14|TRBJ1-2|TRBD1|once
CASSHPGGKDRVIHYGYTF
TGTGCCAGCAGCCACCCTGGAGGTAAGGACAGGGTGATTCACTATGGCTACACCTTC
>TRBV7-9|TRBJ1-1|NA|NA
CASSLARANTEAFF
TGTGCCAGCAGCTTAGCCAGGGCCAACACTGAAGCTTTCTTT
>TRBV11-2|TRBJ2-7|NA|once
CASSPLTYEQYF
TGTGCCAGCAGCCCCCTTACCTACGAGCAGTACTTC
>TRBV7-9|TRBJ1-2|NA|once
CASSLGGQGGYTF
TGTGCCAGCAGCTTAGGGGGGCAGGGTGGCTACACCTTC
>TRBV12-5|TRBJ2-1|NA|NA
CASGFLLYNEQFF
TGTGCTAGTGGTTTTCTCCTATACAATGAGCAGTTCTTC
>TRBV18|TRBJ1-5|NA|NA
CASSPGAGGNQPQHF
TGTGCCAGCTCACCAGGGGCTGGTGGCAATCAGCCCCAGCATTTT
>TRBV19|TRBJ2-1|NA|NA
CASSIREYNEQFF
TGTGCCAGTAGTATCCGGGAGTACAATGAGCAGTTCTTC
>TRBV4-1|TRBJ2-1|NA|NA
CASSQGEDREQFF
TGCGCCAGCAGCCAGGGGGAAGATCGTGAGCAGTTCTTC
>TRBV4-1|TRBJ1-2|TRBD1|NA
CASSLPQGGRRSYGYTF
TGCGCCAGCAGCCTACCTCAAGGGGGCAGGCGGAGCTATGGCTACACCTTC
>TRBV7-9|TRBJ1-1|NA|NA
CASSREVNTEAFF
TGTGCCAGCAGCCGGGAGGTGAACACTGAAGCTTTCTTT
>TRBV3-1/TRBV3-2|TRBJ2-4|NA|NA
CASSQVESNIQYF
TGTGCCAGCAGCCAAGTAGAGAGTAACATTCAGTACTTC
>TRBV7-9|TRBJ2-3|TRBD2|NA
CASSLGPSGGTDTQYF
TGTGCCAGCAGCTTAGGGCCTAGCGGGGGAACAGATACGCAGTATTTT
>TRBV28|TRBJ1-2|NA|few
CASKTGTAYGYTF
TGTGCCAGCAAAACAGGTACCGCCTATGGCTACACCTTC
>TRBV27|TRBJ2-1|NA|NA
CASSLSWGAGYNEQFF
TGTGCCAGCAGTTTATCATGGGGGGCCGGCTACAATGAGCAGTTCTTC
>TRBV7-9|TRBJ2-7|TRBD1|once
CASSLGQGGEQYF
TGTGCCAGCAGCTTAGGACAGGGGGGCGAGCAGTACTTC
>TRBV14|TRBJ2-7|NA|NA
CASSRFGLSYEQYF
TGTGCCAGCAGCCGGTTCGGTTTATCCTACGAGCAGTACTTC
>TRBV28|TRBJ2-3|TRBD2|NA
CASTELAGASTDTQYF
TGTGCCAGCACCGAACTAGCGGGGGCCTCCACAGATACGCAGTATTTT
>TRBV19|TRBJ2-2|NA|NA
CASSIERELFF
TGTGCCAGTAGTATAGAAAGGGAGCTGTTTTTT
>TRBV24-1|TRBJ2-1|TRBD1|once
CATSDPRQGGTEQFF
TGTGCCACCAGTGACCCTAGACAGGGTGGTACTGAGCAGTTCTTC
>TRBV7-2|TRBJ1-2|TRBD1|NA
CASSLMGAGQGGGYTF
TGTGCCAGCAGCTTAATGGGAGCGGGACAGGGAGGGGGCTACACCTTC
>TRBV7-8|TRBJ1-5|NA|NA
CASSLGHGSQSNQPQHF
TGTGCCAGCAGCTTAGGCCACGGGAGCCAAAGCAATCAGCCCCAGCATTTT
>TRBV7-2|TRBJ1-5|NA|NA
CASSRLVGAASQPQHF
TGTGCCAGCAGCCGCCTGGTGGGGGCGGCAAGTCAGCCCCAGCATTTT
>TRBV21-1|TRBJ2-1|NA|few
CASSKGLAGGDEQFF
TGTGCCAGCAGCAAAGGATTAGCGGGAGGGGATGAGCAGTTCTTC
>TRBV7-9|TRBJ1-4|NA|NA
CARWSGPSEGNEKLFF
TGTGCCAGATGGAGTGGGCCCTCGGAAGGGAATGAAAAACTGTTTTTT
>TRBV28|TRBJ1-4|NA|NA
CASSLLREKLFF
TGTGCCAGCAGTTTGTTACGGGAAAAACTGTTTTTT
>TRBV18|TRBJ2-1|NA|once
CASSLGVGRPSSYNEQFF
TGTGCCAGCTCACTCGGGGTTGGACGGCCGAGCTCCTACAATGAGCAGTTCTTC
>TRBV2|TRBJ2-1|NA|NA
CASRGGSGTREQFF
TGTGCCAGCAGGGGAGGTAGCGGTACTAGGGAGCAGTTCTTC
>TRBV29-1|TRBJ2-1|TRBD2|NA
CSVPTGTSAPNEQFF
TGCAGCGTTCCGACGGGGACTAGCGCACCCAATGAGCAGTTCTTC
>TRBV24-1|TRBJ1-5|TRBD1|NA
CATSDAGQGRAAQHF
TGTGCCACCAGTGACGCCGGACAGGGAAGGGCAGCCCAGCATTTT
>TRBV19|TRBJ1-5|TRBD1|NA
CASSITGAGQPQHF
TGTGCCAGTAGTATTACAGGGGCGGGCCAGCCCCAGCATTTT
>TRBV6-5|TRBJ2-1|NA|NA
CASHHGAHNEQFF
TGTGCCAGCCACCACGGGGCCCACAATGAGCAGTTCTTC
>TRBV19|TRBJ1-2|NA|NA
CASSGQTNYGYTF
TGTGCCAGTTCCGGACAGACTAACTATGGCTACACCTTC